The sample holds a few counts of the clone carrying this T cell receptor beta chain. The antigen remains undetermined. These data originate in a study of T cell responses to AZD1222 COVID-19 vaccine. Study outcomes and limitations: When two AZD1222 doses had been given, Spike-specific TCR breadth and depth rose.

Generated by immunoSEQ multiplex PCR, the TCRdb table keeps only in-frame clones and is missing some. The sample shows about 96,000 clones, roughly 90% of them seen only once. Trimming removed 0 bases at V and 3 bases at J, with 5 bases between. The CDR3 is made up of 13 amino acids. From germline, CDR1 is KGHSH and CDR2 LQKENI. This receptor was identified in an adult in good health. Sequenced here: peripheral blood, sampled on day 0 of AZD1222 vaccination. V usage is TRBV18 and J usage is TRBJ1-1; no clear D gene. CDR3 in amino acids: CASSPPLDTEAFF. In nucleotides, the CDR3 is TGTGCCAGCTCACCACCTCTTGACACTGAAGCTTTCTTT.